A selection of T cell receptor beta chains follows, all from one sample in a study of shared T cell receptors in the human thymus. Sequenced by immunoSEQ multiplex PCR; TCRdb stores in-frame clones only, minus some. The repertoire holds more than 550,000 clones, with approximately 85% as singletons. Another study also made use of these data, one on human thymus T cells.

Sequencing was performed on thymocytes. The receptor set was obtained from a girl less than two years old with a congenital heart defect. CDR3s include the opening cysteine and the closing phenylalanine or tryptophan. Fields, in order: V gene, D gene, clone size, J gene, CDR3 protein, CDR3 DNA. D genes are given only for firm matches. Part of the rows lack a size; the others show once, few, many or a class for expanded clones.

TRBV7-8	TRBD1	.	TRBJ2-7	CASSQQQGAHEQYF	TGTGCCAGCAGCCAACAACAGGGGGCCCACGAGCAGTACTTC
TRBV5-5	TRBD1	.	TRBJ1-6	CASSLSFFGTGNSPLHF	TGTGCCAGCAGCTTGTCATTTTTCGGGACAGGGAATTCACCCCTCCACTTT
TRBV5-4	.	.	TRBJ1-2	CASSLETATYGYTF	TGTGCCAGCAGCTTGGAGACAGCAACATATGGCTACACCTTC
TRBV10-3	.	.	TRBJ2-3	CAISESVASHPRYTQYF	TGTGCCATCAGTGAGTCTGTAGCTTCCCATCCCAGATATACGCAGTATTTT
TRBV2	.	.	TRBJ1-4	CAMRGGKSTNEKLFF	TGTGCTATGCGTGGGGGCAAGTCAACTAATGAAAAACTGTTTTTT
TRBV27	TRBD1	few	TRBJ1-5	CASSSDRGGLVSNQPQHF	TGTGCCAGCAGTTCAGACAGGGGAGGGTTGGTTAGCAATCAGCCCCAGCATTTT
TRBV6-1	.	.	TRBJ1-5	CASNPRTDVNQPQHF	TGTGCCAGCAACCCCCGGACAGACGTAAATCAGCCCCAGCATTTT
TRBV5-5	TRBD1	.	TRBJ2-1	CASKWDSMSSYNEQFF	TGTGCCAGCAAGTGGGACAGTATGAGCTCCTACAATGAGCAGTTCTTC
TRBV7-9	.	.	TRBJ1-6	CASSLERPGSDSPLHF	TGTGCCAGCAGCTTAGAAAGGCCAGGGTCTGATTCACCCCTCCACTTT
TRBV7-2	TRBD1	.	TRBJ1-2	CASSPDRGPGGAYGYTF	TGTGCCAGCAGCCCGGACAGGGGACCCGGGGGGGCCTATGGCTACACCTTC
TRBV30	.	.	TRBJ2-5	CAWTEGVGETQYF	TGTGCCTGGACGGAAGGGGTGGGGGAGACCCAGTACTTC
TRBV12-5	TRBD1	few	TRBJ2-7	CASGLSRQGASYEQYF	TGTGCTAGTGGTTTGTCGCGACAGGGTGCGTCCTACGAGCAGTACTTC
TRBV15	TRBD1	.	TRBJ2-1	CATSRVRQDRGTNEQFF	TGTGCCACCAGCAGAGTTCGTCAGGACAGGGGCACGAATGAGCAGTTCTTC
TRBV6-6	.	few	TRBJ2-7	CASSFRTEQYF	TGTGCCAGCAGTTTCCGGACAGAGCAGTACTTC
TRBV30	.	.	TRBJ1-2	CAWSYGAAPKGYTF	TGTGCCTGGAGTTATGGGGCCGCCCCGAAGGGCTACACCTTC
TRBV7-9	TRBD1	.	TRBJ2-7	CASSLVPGQGNPEQYF	TGTGCCAGCAGCCTTGTCCCGGGACAGGGTAATCCCGAGCAGTACTTC
TRBV27	.	once	TRBJ1-5	CASSANGGRGNQPQHF	TGTGCCAGCAGCGCCAATGGAGGGAGGGGCAATCAGCCCCAGCATTTT
TRBV5-1	TRBD1	.	TRBJ2-5	CASSLSPTGKGQETQYF	TGCGCCAGCAGCTTGTCCCCGACAGGGAAGGGCCAAGAGACCCAGTACTTC
TRBV27	TRBD2	.	TRBJ2-7	CASSLSGGPYEQYF	TGTGCCAGCAGTTTAAGCGGGGGGCCCTACGAGCAGTACTTC
TRBV6-6	.	.	TRBJ2-7	CASSYSRTDLSYEQYF	TGTGCCAGCAGTTACTCGAGAACAGACCTCTCCTACGAGCAGTACTTC
TRBV28	TRBD1	.	TRBJ1-2	CASTRTGLDYGYTF	TGTGCCAGCACGAGGACAGGGTTAGACTATGGCTACACCTTC
TRBV5-8	TRBD1	few	TRBJ2-7	CASSLKGQGRYEQYF	TGTGCCAGCAGCTTGAAGGGACAGGGACGCTACGAGCAGTACTTC
TRBV4-1	TRBD1	once	TRBJ2-3	CASSQATRDRGWSTDTQYF	TGCGCCAGCAGCCAAGCAACCCGGGACAGGGGATGGAGCACAGATACGCAGTATTTT
TRBV4-1	.	.	TRBJ2-7	CASSHHTATSNYEQYF	TGCGCCAGCAGCCACCATACAGCCACCTCAAATTACGAGCAGTACTTC
TRBV12-5	.	once	TRBJ1-2	CASGSAPLGHGYTF	TGTGCTAGTGGTTCGGCACCACTAGGCCATGGCTACACCTTC
TRBV9	TRBD2	.	TRBJ2-1	CASSVTLDGRGGASEQFF	TGTGCCAGCAGCGTAACCCTTGACGGCCGCGGGGGGGCTAGTGAGCAGTTCTTC
TRBV18	.	.	TRBJ1-2	CASSPVGGKDSQLLYGYTF	TGTGCCAGCTCACCTGTAGGGGGAAAGGATAGCCAGTTGCTCTATGGCTACACCTTC
TRBV5-6	TRBD1	.	TRBJ1-2	CASSSRGRRNYGYTF	TGTGCCAGCAGCTCTAGGGGGCGTAGGAACTATGGCTACACCTTC
TRBV19	.	.	TRBJ1-6	CASSMAQKIHNSPLHF	TGTGCCAGTAGTATGGCACAGAAAATCCATAATTCACCCCTCCACTTT
TRBV10-3	.	.	TRBJ2-1	CAITQGSSRNEQFF	TGTGCCATCACGCAGGGGTCCTCTCGAAATGAGCAGTTCTTC
TRBV20-1	.	once	TRBJ1-1	CSARRVTEAFF	TGCAGTGCTCGCAGGGTTACTGAAGCTTTCTTT
TRBV27	.	.	TRBJ1-1	CASSLRRDMVNTEAFF	TGTGCCAGCAGCTTAAGACGGGACATGGTGAACACTGAAGCTTTCTTT
TRBV28	.	.	TRBJ1-3	CASTEGLGNTIYF	TGTGCCAGCACAGAGGGCCTTGGGAACACCATATATTTT
TRBV6-1	.	.	TRBJ2-3	CASSEGGGRTDTQYF	TGTGCCAGCAGTGAAGGCGGGGGCCGCACAGATACGCAGTATTTT
TRBV25-1	TRBD1	.	TRBJ1-2	CASYTGEEGYTF	TGTGCCAGCTATACAGGGGAGGAAGGCTACACCTTC
TRBV7-2	.	.	TRBJ2-1	CASSLVATEGGNEQFF	TGTGCCAGCAGCTTAGTGGCGACAGAAGGGGGCAATGAGCAGTTCTTC
TRBV9	.	.	TRBJ1-1	CASSPLSEGRGTEAFF	TGTGCCAGCAGCCCACTGTCGGAAGGGAGAGGGACTGAAGCTTTCTTT
TRBV25-1	TRBD2	.	TRBJ2-1	CASSDGQKGEGYSNEQFF	TGTGCCAGCAGTGACGGTCAAAAAGGGGAGGGGTACAGCAATGAGCAGTTCTTC
TRBV2	.	.	TRBJ2-2	CASRVGTFYTGELFF	TGTGCCAGCAGAGTCGGGACATTTTACACCGGGGAGCTGTTTTTT
TRBV2	TRBD1	.	TRBJ1-5	CARGQGNQPQHF	TGTGCCAGGGGACAGGGGAATCAGCCCCAGCATTTT
TRBV28	.	.	TRBJ2-5	CASSPREDLETQYF	TGTGCCAGCAGCCCCCGGGAAGACCTGGAGACCCAGTACTTC
TRBV7-9	.	.	TRBJ1-5	CASSLQDQPQHF	TGTGCCAGCAGCTTACAGGATCAGCCCCAGCATTTT
TRBV4-1	TRBD2	.	TRBJ2-3	CASRQSYHRASGGKDTQYF	TGCGCCAGCAGACAGAGCTACCACAGAGCTAGCGGGGGGAAGGATACGCAGTATTTT
TRBV4-1	.	.	TRBJ1-1	CASSQAGDTEAFF	TGCGCCAGCAGCCAAGCAGGGGACACTGAAGCTTTCTTT
TRBV4-1	.	.	TRBJ1-6	CASSPGQPRPLHF	TGCGCCAGCAGCCCCGGACAGCCTAGACCCCTCCACTTT
TRBV5-1	TRBD1	.	TRBJ1-2	CASSSPDRAMYGYTF	TGCGCCAGCAGCTCGCCGGACAGGGCGATGTATGGCTACACCTTC
TRBV25-1	TRBD1	.	TRBJ2-5	CASSAGTGQETQYF	TGTGCCAGCAGTGCAGGGACAGGGCAAGAGACCCAGTACTTC
TRBV9	.	once	TRBJ2-7	CASSAYKTPAYEQYF	TGTGCCAGCAGCGCCTATAAGACTCCAGCCTACGAGCAGTACTTC
TRBV12-5	TRBD2	.	TRBJ2-1	CASGLVSASGGYNEQFF	TGTGCTAGTGGTTTGGTCTCGGCTAGCGGGGGTTACAATGAGCAGTTCTTC
TRBV27	TRBD1	.	TRBJ2-5	CASSHYRGPQETQYF	TGTGCCAGCAGTCACTACAGGGGGCCGCAAGAGACCCAGTACTTC
TRBV19	TRBD1	.	TRBJ1-2	CASSRTGVGGYTF	TGTGCCAGTAGTCGGACAGGGGTCGGTGGCTACACCTTC
TRBV11-2	.	.	TRBJ2-7	CASSPQGYEQYF	TGTGCCAGCAGCCCCCAGGGCTACGAGCAGTACTTC
TRBV6-1	.	.	TRBJ1-6	CASSEARSDSPLHF	TGTGCCAGCAGTGAAGCGAGAAGTGATTCACCCCTCCACTTT
TRBV5-1	.	.	TRBJ2-1	CASSFFIGADFTQFF	TGCGCCAGCAGCTTTTTTATTGGGGCGGATTTTACGCAGTTCTTC
TRBV5-1	TRBD1	.	TRBJ2-1	CASSPPQGVPGDDEQFF	TGCGCCAGCAGCCCACCCCAGGGGGTACCTGGGGATGATGAGCAGTTCTTC
TRBV5-4	.	.	TRBJ2-3	CASSLQGVDTQYF	TGTGCCAGCAGCTTGCAGGGTGTGGATACGCAGTATTTT
TRBV7-8	.	.	TRBJ1-3	CASSSRQSVAGNTIYF	TGTGCCAGCAGCTCCCGACAGTCGGTCGCTGGAAACACCATATATTTT
TRBV27	TRBD2	.	TRBJ2-2	CASSLLREGGELFF	TGTGCCAGCAGTCTCCTTAGGGAGGGCGGGGAGCTGTTTTTT
TRBV5-1	.	.	TRBJ1-2	CASSPQGRGYGYTF	TGCGCCAGCAGCCCCCAGGGGAGAGGCTATGGCTACACCTTC